A selection of T cell receptor beta chains follows, all from one sample in a study of blood T cell repertoires in COVID-19. Libraries were prepared by immunoSEQ multiplex PCR; TCRdb keeps only in-frame clonotypes and omits some of them. Altogether approximately 500,000 clones are present, roughly nine tenths being singletons, with the ten largest covering roughly 0.92%. The specimen was peripheral blood. Receptor source: a man aged 18 to 29 with COVID-19, enrolled during active disease. Each CDR3 is given with its conserved first and last residue. The D gene is left open where the match is weak. Expanded clones get a size class; other rows say once, few or many, or leave the size out.

j_gene	abundance	d_gene	v_gene	len	CDR3nt	CDR3aa
TRBJ2-1	-	TRBD2	TRBV5-1	17	TGCGCCAGCAACTTGAGGACTAGCGGGTTCTCCTACAATGAGCAGTTCTTC	CASNLRTSGFSYNEQFF
TRBJ1-3	-	-	TRBV18	15	TGTGCCAGCTCACCTGTCGTCGGCTCTGGAAACACCATATATTTT	CASSPVVGSGNTIYF
TRBJ1-1	-	-	TRBV7-9	14	TGTGCCAGCAGTTACACAGCAGGGGATCAAGCAGCTTTCTTT	CASSYTAGDQAAFF
TRBJ2-3	once	TRBD2	TRBV29-1	17	TGCAGCGTCCAAATAGCGGGGGGGCGGGCTAGCACAGATACGCAGTATTTT	CSVQIAGGRASTDTQYF
TRBJ2-2	-	TRBD2	TRBV11-3	15	TGTGCCAGCAGCTCCTCAGCGGGAGCGGCCGGGGAGCTGTTTTTT	CASSSSAGAAGELFF
TRBJ2-1	-	-	TRBV29-1	13	TGCAGCGTTGTCTTCCCGGGCTACAATGAGCAGTTCTTC	CSVVFPGYNEQFF
TRBJ2-7	-	TRBD1	TRBV5-1	16	TGCGCCAGCAGCGAGTCCCCGGGACAGGGGGGTTACGAGCAGTACTTC	CASSESPGQGGYEQYF
TRBJ2-1	-	TRBD2	TRBV7-9	15	TGTGCCAGCAGCTTAGCAAGCGGGGGATACAATGAGCAGTTCTTC	CASSLASGGYNEQFF
TRBJ1-6	-	-	TRBV5-4	13	TGTGCCAGCAGCTTCGGTAGTAATTCACCCCTCCACTTT	CASSFGSNSPLHF
TRBJ1-5	once	TRBD1	TRBV5-1	14	TGCGCCAGCAGCCAATCCGGGACAGATCAGCCCCAGCATTTT	CASSQSGTDQPQHF
TRBJ2-1	few	TRBD2	TRBV24-1	18	TGTGCCACCAGTGATTCGGCTAGCGGGAGGGCCGGTTACAATGAGCAGTTCTTC	CATSDSASGRAGYNEQFF
TRBJ1-1	once	-	TRBV3-1/TRBV3-2	15	TGTGCCAGCAGCCAAGGGCCAACCTTGAACACTGAAGCTTTCTTT	CASSQGPTLNTEAFF
TRBJ1-6	once	TRBD1	TRBV6-5	15	TGTGCCAGCAGTCCCCGAGGACAGGGGTATTCACCCCTCCACTTT	CASSPRGQGYSPLHF
TRBJ2-3	few	TRBD2	TRBV9	14	TGTGCCAGCAGCGTTGGGACTAGCCACGATACGCAGTATTTT	CASSVGTSHDTQYF
TRBJ1-1	-	TRBD1	TRBV7-3	17	TGTGCCAGCAGCTTAACCGGGACAGGGGGCGTGAAAACTGAAGCTTTCTTT	CASSLTGTGGVKTEAFF
TRBJ2-7	-	TRBD2	TRBV9	14	TGTGCCAGCAGCGGAGGGCGGGGGTCTGGCGAGCAGTACTTC	CASSGGRGSGEQYF
TRBJ2-5	few	-	TRBV3-1/TRBV3-2	14	TGTGCCAGCAGCCAAGTAAGGGGTACAGAGACCCAGTACTTC	CASSQVRGTETQYF
TRBJ1-2	-	-	TRBV6-5	14	TGTGCCAGTAACTCGTTGGACAGTAACTATGGCTACACCTTC	CASNSLDSNYGYTF
TRBJ2-2	-	-	TRBV18	16	TGTGCCAGCTCACCAGCTCAACAGGGTTTCACCGGGGAGCTGTTTTTT	CASSPAQQGFTGELFF
TRBJ1-6	once	-	TRBV18	15	TGTGCCAGCTCACCATCTCTGACACCAAATTCACCCCTCCACTTT	CASSPSLTPNSPLHF
TRBJ1-1	-	-	TRBV6-5	14	TGTGCCAGCAGGACAGGTCACAAGAACACTGAAGCTTTCTTT	CASRTGHKNTEAFF
TRBJ2-7	-	TRBD2	TRBV25-1	12	TGTGCCAGCAGAAGCGGGAGTTACGAGCAGTACTTC	CASRSGSYEQYF
TRBJ2-2	-	TRBD1	TRBV7-3	15	TGTGCCAGCAGTACCTCCGGGACAGGGGCCGGGGAGCTGTTTTTT	CASSTSGTGAGELFF
TRBJ1-1	-	-	TRBV29-1	13	TGCAGCGTTACAGGTTTCATGGGCACTGAAGCTTTCTTT	CSVTGFMGTEAFF
TRBJ1-2	-	-	TRBV25-1	13	TGTGCCAGCAGTGAATATCTCAACTATGGCTACACCTTC	CASSEYLNYGYTF
TRBJ2-5	-	-	TRBV7-3	15	TGTGCCAGCCGCCTCATGGACGGCTTGGGAGGGACCCAGTACTTC	CASRLMDGLGGTQYF
TRBJ2-3	-	-	TRBV30	16	TGTGCCTGGAGTGTATCGTTTGGAGCGGCGGGGGATACGCAGTATTTT	CAWSVSFGAAGDTQYF
TRBJ2-7	-	-	TRBV18	15	TGTGCCAGCTCATCCCAGCGGAAGAGCTCCTACGAGCAGTACTTC	CASSSQRKSSYEQYF
TRBJ2-7	-	TRBD2	TRBV28	15	TGTGCCAGCAGCCGCGGTAGGCGGGAGAACCACGAGCAGTACTTC	CASSRGRRENHEQYF
TRBJ2-3	-	-	TRBV3-1/TRBV3-2	17	TGTGCCAGCAGCCAAGAGCTGGGGGCTAGGGGCACAGATACGCAGTATTTT	CASSQELGARGTDTQYF
TRBJ2-2	-	-	TRBV12-5	18	TGTGCTAGTGTGCCGTGGAGCCCCCAAACAGGAATCACCGGGGAGCTGTTTTTT	CASVPWSPQTGITGELFF
TRBJ2-2	-	-	TRBV12-3/TRBV12-4	13	TGTGCCAGCAGTTCAGGGTCGACCGGGGAGCTGTTTTTT	CASSSGSTGELFF
TRBJ2-2	once	-	TRBV5-1	16	TGCGCCAGCAGCCCCACCATAAATCTAAGCACCGGGGAGCTGTTTTTT	CASSPTINLSTGELFF
TRBJ1-1	-	-	TRBV7-8	13	TGTGCCAGCAGCTCCGGACAGAAGAGAGGAGCTTTCTTT	CASSSGQKRGAFF
TRBJ2-7	-	TRBD2	TRBV11-3	18	TGTGCCAGCAGCTTAGATAGGGGGACTAGCGGGAGTTCCTACGAGCAGTACTTC	CASSLDRGTSGSSYEQYF
TRBJ2-3	-	TRBD2	TRBV14	15	TGTGCCAGCAGCCAAGTCGGCGGGAGAGGGGATACGCAGTATTTT	CASSQVGGRGDTQYF
TRBJ2-7	-	TRBD2	TRBV3-1/TRBV3-2	16	TGTGCCAGCAGCCAAGATTCCAGCGGGGTCTCCTACGAGCAGTACTTC	CASSQDSSGVSYEQYF
TRBJ1-4	-	-	TRBV30	13	TGTGCCTGGAGTGTCTTCGGAGGTGAAAAACTGTTTTTT	CAWSVFGGEKLFF
TRBJ2-5	-	-	TRBV20-1	11	TGCAGTACAAACAGGGCGGAGACCCAGTACTTC	CSTNRAETQYF
TRBJ1-2	-	TRBD1	TRBV12-3/TRBV12-4	13	TGTGCCAGCAGCAGGACAGGGACCTATGGCTACACCTTC	CASSRTGTYGYTF
TRBJ2-2	-	TRBD2	TRBV10-3	16	TGTGCCATCAGTCCCCTAGCGGGGGGGAACACCGGGGAGCTGTTTTTT	CAISPLAGGNTGELFF
TRBJ2-5	-	-	TRBV18	13	TGTGCCAGCTCAGGGGCCCTACAAGAGACCCAGTACTTC	CASSGALQETQYF
TRBJ2-5	-	-	TRBV11-3	13	TGTGCCAGCAGCTTAGCATGGAGGGAGACCCAGTACTTC	CASSLAWRETQYF
TRBJ2-3	-	-	TRBV7-6	12	TGTGCCAGCAGCTTAGGGACTAATACGCAGTATTTT	CASSLGTNTQYF
TRBJ2-5	-	TRBD2	TRBV5-6	14	TGTGCCAGCAGCTCCGGACTAGCGGGAGGCCTCCCATACTTC	CASSSGLAGGLPYF
TRBJ1-4	-	-	TRBV7-9	13	TGTGCCAGCAGCTTATTCGGGACTGGAAAACTGTTTTTT	CASSLFGTGKLFF
TRBJ2-1	-	TRBD1	TRBV30	12	TGTGCCTGGATTCAAGGGACAGGTGAGCAGTTCTTC	CAWIQGTGEQFF
TRBJ1-2	-	-	TRBV5-4	12	TGTGCCAGCAGCCCCGACAGCTATGGCTACACCTTC	CASSPDSYGYTF
TRBJ2-5	-	-	TRBV21-1	14	TGTGCCAGCAGCAGCGACAGGGGTGTGGAGACCCAGTACTTC	CASSSDRGVETQYF